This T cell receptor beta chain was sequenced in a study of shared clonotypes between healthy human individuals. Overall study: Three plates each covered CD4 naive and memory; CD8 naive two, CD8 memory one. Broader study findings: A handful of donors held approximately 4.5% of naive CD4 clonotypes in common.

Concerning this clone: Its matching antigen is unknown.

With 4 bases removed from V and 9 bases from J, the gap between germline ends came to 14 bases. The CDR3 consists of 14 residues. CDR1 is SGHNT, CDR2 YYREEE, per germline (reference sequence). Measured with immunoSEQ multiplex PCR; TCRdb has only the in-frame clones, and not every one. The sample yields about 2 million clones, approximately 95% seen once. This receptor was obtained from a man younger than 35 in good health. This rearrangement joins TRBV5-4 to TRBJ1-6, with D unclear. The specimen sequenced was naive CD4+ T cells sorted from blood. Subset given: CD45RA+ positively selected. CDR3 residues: CASSKDRWGSPLHF. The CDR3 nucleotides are TGTGCCAGCAGCAAAGACCGTTGGGGTTCACCCCTCCACTTT.